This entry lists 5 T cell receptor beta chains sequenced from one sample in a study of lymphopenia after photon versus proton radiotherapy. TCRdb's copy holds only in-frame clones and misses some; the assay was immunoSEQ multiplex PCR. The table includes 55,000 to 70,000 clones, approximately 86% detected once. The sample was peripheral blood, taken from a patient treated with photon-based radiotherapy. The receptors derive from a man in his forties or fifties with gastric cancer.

The CDR3 spells CASSVLSNSNYGYTF. Here the CDR3 DNA reads TGTGCCAGCAGCGTCCTCAGCAACTCGAACTATGGCTACACCTTC. This chain links TRBV9 with TRBJ1-2; no reliable D call. This CDR3 has 15 residues. Germline lookup yields CDR1 SGDLS and CDR2 YYNGEE. Deletions cut 2 bases from V and 2 bases from J, with 13 bases between.

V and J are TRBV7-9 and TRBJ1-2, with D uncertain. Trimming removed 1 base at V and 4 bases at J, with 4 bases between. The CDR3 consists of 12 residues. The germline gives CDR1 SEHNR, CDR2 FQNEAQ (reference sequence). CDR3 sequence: CASSLGTYGYTF. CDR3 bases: TGTGCCAGCAGCTTAGGCACCTATGGCTACACCTTC.

The DNA for the CDR3 is TGTGCCAGCAGTGAGACTAGCGGGGGGAAAGAGACCCAGTACTTC. Protein: CASSETSGGKETQYF. The V call is TRBV6-4, the J call TRBJ2-5, with TRBD2 identical over 13 bases. The CDR3 loop spans 15 amino acids. Trimming removed 3 bases from V and 3 bases from J; junction bases left unmatched: 1. From germline, CDR1 is MRHNA and CDR2 SNTAGT.

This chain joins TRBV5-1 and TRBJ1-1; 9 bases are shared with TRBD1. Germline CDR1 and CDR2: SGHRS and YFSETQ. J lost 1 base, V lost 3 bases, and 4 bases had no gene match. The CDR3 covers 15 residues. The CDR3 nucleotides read TGCGCCAGCAGCTGGACAGGGGACACGAACACTGAAGCTTTCTTT. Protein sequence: CASSWTGDTNTEAFF.

The CDR3 nucleotides read TGTGCCAGCAGACCAGGGGGTTCGGACTACCAAGAGACCCAGTACTTC. This translates into CASRPGGSDYQETQYF. The V gene is TRBV5-4, the J gene TRBJ2-5, with 7 nucleotides matching TRBD1. The CDR3 runs 16 residues. The V gene end was trimmed by 5 bases and the J gene end by 0 bases; junction bases not matched to a gene: 10. The germline V gene has CDR1 SGHNT and CDR2 YYREEE (reference sequence). Supplemented by reference TRBV5-4 and TRBJ2-5, the full variable domain reads ETGVTQSPTHLIKTRGQQVTLRCSSQSGHNTVSWYQQALGQGPQFIFQYYREEENGRGNFPPRFSGLQFPNYSSELNVNALELDDSALYLCASRPGGSDYQETQYFGPGTRLLVL.